The present entry profiles one TCR beta chain with its context. These data come from a study of memory CD4+ T cells and cytomegalovirus serostatus. The data were produced by immunoSEQ multiplex PCR, yet TCRdb's version contains in-frame clones alone and is incomplete. The sample holds just under 65,000 clones; approximately 71% are singletons and the top ten take 0.88%. Losses at the gene ends were 1 base for V and 3 bases for J; bases not matched to a gene: 12. CDR1 SGHAT and CDR2 FQNNGV come from the germline V gene. The CDR3 totals 17 residues. Single viable CD3+CD4+CD8-CD45RO+ cells were sorted as the memory CD4+ T cells.

The TCR sequence derives from an adult in good health and CMV-seronegative. Sequencing was performed on memory CD4+ T cells from blood. The V gene is TRBV11-2, the J gene TRBJ2-7, with TRBD1 matching over 7 bases. The CDR3 here is CASSLAGTAFYRYEQYF. In nucleotides, the CDR3 is TGTGCCAGCAGCTTAGCCGGGACAGCCTTCTACCGCTACGAGCAGTACTTC.